Listed here is a single T cell receptor (beta chain). Its antigen is unidentified. This specimen comes from a study of cytomegalovirus exposure and HLA in healthy donors. Using immunoSEQ multiplex PCR, the repertoire was profiled, and TCRdb retains in-frame clones only, with some absent. The repertoire holds 100,000 to 150,000 clones, with roughly 90% as singletons. The study's findings and limits: Published work reported that the classifier diagnosed cytomegalovirus status with high specificity and sensitivity. Most observed TCR sequences were rare, whereas some public TCRs were detected in many donors.

Sequencing input: PBMCs. The clonotype originates from a man in his thirties or forties in good health and CMV-seronegative.

CDR3 in amino acids: CASRIQGAYEQYF. DNA for the CDR3: TGTGCCAGCAGGATACAGGGAGCCTACGAGCAGTACTTC. This chain links TRBV7-8 with TRBJ2-7; weak D call: TRBD1 (6 bases). Germline V gene lookup returns CDR1 SGHVS and CDR2 FQNEAQ. CDR3 size: 13 residues. V lost 6 bases, J lost 2 bases, and 11 bases lay in between. Filled out from reference TRBV7-8 and TRBJ2-7, the complete variable domain reads GAGVSQSPRYKVAKRGQDVALRCDPISGHVSLFWYQQALGQGPEFLTYFQNEAQLDKSGLPSDRFFAERPEGSVSTLKIQRTQQEDSAVYLCASRIQGAYEQYFGPGTRLTVT.